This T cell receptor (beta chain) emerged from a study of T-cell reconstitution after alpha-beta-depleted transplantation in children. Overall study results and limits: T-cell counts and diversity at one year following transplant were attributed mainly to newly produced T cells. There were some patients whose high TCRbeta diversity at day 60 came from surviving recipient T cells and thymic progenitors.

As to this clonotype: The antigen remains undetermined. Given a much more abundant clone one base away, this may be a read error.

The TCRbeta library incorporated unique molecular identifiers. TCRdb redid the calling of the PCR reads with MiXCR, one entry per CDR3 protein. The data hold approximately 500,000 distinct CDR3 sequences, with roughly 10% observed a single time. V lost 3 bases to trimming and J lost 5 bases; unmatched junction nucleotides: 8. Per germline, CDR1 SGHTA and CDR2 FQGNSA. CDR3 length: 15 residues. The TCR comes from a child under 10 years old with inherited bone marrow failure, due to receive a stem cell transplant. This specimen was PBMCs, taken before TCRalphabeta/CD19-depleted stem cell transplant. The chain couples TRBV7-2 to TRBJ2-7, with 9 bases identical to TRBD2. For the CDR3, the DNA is TGTGCCAGCAGCTTCGGCGGGAGGGGTTCCCACGAGCAGTACTTC. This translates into CASSFGGRGSHEQYF.